This TCR beta chain was identified during a study of T cell changes during pregnancy in multiple sclerosis. The assay was immunoSEQ multiplex PCR, and TCRdb's table has in-frame clones only and misses some. The sample yields 33,000 or so clones, around 93% seen once. The CDR3 is made up of 15 amino acids. V shed 10 bases, J shed 4 bases, and the junction held 14 bases outside the gene matches. Germline lookup yields CDR1 SGHTA and CDR2 FQGNSA. The V gene is TRBV7-2, the J gene TRBJ2-5, with TRBD2 matching over 8 bases. The input for sequencing was CD4+ T cells from peripheral blood mononuclear cells, taken in the third trimester of pregnancy. This receptor was obtained from a female donor in good health, enrolled as a control in a pregnancy study. CDR3 sequence: CATTRRGGLSETQYF. CDR3 DNA: TGTGCCACCACACGTCGGGGGGGGCTGTCAGAGACCCAGTACTTC.